The clone carrying this T cell receptor (beta chain) was seen repeatedly, ten times or more. The target antigen is unknown. This record comes from a study of T-cell reconstitution after alpha-beta-depleted transplantation in children. Study outcomes and limitations: Several hundred rapidly expanded clones from non-depleted graft cells reportedly supplied alpha-beta T cells about two months post-transplant. Once a year had passed after transplant, T-cell counts and diversity came mostly from newly produced T cells.

Molecular barcoding with unique molecular identifiers was used for the TCRbeta library. Each CDR3 protein is one row after TCRdb ran MiXCR on the PCR reads. The sample includes 670,000 or so distinct CDR3 sequences, over 10% of them seen just once. V shed 5 bases and J 3 bases; nucleotides not matched to a gene: 4. Germline CDR1 DFQATT, CDR2 SNEGSKA (reference sequence). The CDR3 runs to 13 residues. The chain has TRBV20-1 and TRBJ2-1, with 7 bases matching TRBD2. Sequencing was performed on PBMCs, taken before TCRalphabeta/CD19-depleted stem cell transplant. This receptor was taken from a girl aged 2 to 10 with congenital amegakaryocytic thrombocytopenia, due to receive a stem cell transplant. The CDR3 nucleotides are TGCAGTGCTGAACTAGCGTTCTACAATGAGCAGTTCTTC. It encodes CSAELAFYNEQFF.